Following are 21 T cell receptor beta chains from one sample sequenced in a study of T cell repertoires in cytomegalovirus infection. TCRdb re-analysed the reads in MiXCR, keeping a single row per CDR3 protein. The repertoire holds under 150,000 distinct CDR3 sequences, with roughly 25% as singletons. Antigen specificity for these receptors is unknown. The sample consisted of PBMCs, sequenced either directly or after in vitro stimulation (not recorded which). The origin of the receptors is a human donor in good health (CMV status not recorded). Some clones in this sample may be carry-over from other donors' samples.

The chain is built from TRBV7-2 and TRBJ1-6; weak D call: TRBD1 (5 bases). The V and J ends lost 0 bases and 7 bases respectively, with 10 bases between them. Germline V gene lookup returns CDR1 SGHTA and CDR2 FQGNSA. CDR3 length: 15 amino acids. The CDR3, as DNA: TGTGCCAGCAGCTTAGCCGGCGGGGGGAATTCACCCCTCCACTTT. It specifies CASSLAGGGNSPLHF.

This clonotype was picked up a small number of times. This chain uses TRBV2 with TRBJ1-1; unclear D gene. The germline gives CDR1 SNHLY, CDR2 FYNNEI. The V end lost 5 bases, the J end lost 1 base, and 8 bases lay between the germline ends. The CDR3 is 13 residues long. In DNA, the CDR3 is TGTGCCAGCAGTCAGACACCGAACACTGAAGCTTTCTTT. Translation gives CASSQTPNTEAFF.

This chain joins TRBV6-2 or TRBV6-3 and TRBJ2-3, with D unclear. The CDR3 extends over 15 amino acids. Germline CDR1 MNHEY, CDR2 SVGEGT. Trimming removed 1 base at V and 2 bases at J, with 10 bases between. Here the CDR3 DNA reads TGTGCCAGCAGTTACTTGTCCCGGATCACAGATACGCAGTATTTT. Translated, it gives CASSYLSRITDTQYF.

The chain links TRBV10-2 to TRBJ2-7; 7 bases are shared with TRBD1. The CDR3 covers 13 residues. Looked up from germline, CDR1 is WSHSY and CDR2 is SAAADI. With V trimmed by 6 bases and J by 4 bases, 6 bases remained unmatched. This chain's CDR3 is CASRPGTEYEQYV. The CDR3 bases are TGCGCCAGCAGACCCGGGACAGAATACGAGCAGTACGTC.

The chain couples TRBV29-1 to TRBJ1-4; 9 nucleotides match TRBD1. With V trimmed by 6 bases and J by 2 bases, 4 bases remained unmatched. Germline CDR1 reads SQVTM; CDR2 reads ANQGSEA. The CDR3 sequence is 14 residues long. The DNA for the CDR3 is TGCAGCGTGGTACAGGGGGCTACTAATGAAAAACTGTTTTTT. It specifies CSVVQGATNEKLFF.

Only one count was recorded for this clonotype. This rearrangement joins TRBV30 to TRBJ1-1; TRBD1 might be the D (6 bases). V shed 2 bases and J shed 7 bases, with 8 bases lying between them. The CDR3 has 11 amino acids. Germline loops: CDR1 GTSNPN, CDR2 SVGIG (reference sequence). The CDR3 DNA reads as TGTGCCTGGAGTCAGGGGTTTGAAGCTTTCTTT. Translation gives CAWSQGFEAFF. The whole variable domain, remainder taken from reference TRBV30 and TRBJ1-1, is SQTIHQWPATLVQPVGSPLSLECTVEGTSNPNLYWYRQAAGRGLQLLFYSVGIGQISSEVPQNLSASRPQDRQFILSSKKLLLSDSGFYLCAWSQGFEAFFGQGTRLTVV.

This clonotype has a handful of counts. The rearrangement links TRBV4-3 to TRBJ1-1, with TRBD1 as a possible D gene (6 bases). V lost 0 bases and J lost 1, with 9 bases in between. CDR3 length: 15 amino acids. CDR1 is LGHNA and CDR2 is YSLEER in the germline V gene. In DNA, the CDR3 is TGCGCCAGCAGCCAAGAAGGCAGGGGGAACACTGAAGCTTTCTTT. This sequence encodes CASSQEGRGNTEAFF.

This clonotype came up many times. CDR3 nucleotide sequence: TGTGCCAGCAGTTTTCAACAACAGGTGACCTACGAGCAGTACTTC. Its translation is CASSFQQQVTYEQYF. This chain joins TRBV28 and TRBJ2-7; D might be TRBD1 (5 bases). The CDR3 runs to 15 residues. The V end was cut by 3 bases, the J end by 2 bases, with 14 bases between. Germline V gene sequence: CDR1 MDHEN, CDR2 SYDVKM.

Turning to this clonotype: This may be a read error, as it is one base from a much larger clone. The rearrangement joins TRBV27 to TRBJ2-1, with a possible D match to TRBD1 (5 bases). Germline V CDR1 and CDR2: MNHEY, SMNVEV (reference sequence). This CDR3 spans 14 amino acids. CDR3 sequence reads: CASRPGQLPNEQLF. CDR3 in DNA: TGTGCCAGCAGACCCGGACAACTCCCCAATGAGCAGTTATTC.

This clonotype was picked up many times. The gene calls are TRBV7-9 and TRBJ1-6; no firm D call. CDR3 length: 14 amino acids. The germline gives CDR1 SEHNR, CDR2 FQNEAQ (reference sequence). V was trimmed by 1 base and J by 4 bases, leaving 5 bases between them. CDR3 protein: CASSLGGYNSPLHF. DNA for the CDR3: TGTGCCAGCAGCTTAGGGGGATATAATTCACCCCTCCACTTT.

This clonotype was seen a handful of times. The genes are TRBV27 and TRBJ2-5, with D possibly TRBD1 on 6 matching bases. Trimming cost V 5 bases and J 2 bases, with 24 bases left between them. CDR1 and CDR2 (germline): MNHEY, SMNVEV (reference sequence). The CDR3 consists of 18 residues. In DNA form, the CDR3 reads TGTGCCAGCAGTACCCTTATCCCCTCCGCGACAGGACAAGAGACCCAGTACTTC. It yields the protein CASSTLIPSATGQETQYF.

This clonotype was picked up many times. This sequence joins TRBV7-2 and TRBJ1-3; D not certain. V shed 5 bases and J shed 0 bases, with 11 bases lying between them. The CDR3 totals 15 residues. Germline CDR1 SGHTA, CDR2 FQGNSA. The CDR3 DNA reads TGTGCCAGCAGCAGCGGCGGAGCCTCTGGAAACACCATATATTTT. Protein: CASSSGGASGNTIYF.

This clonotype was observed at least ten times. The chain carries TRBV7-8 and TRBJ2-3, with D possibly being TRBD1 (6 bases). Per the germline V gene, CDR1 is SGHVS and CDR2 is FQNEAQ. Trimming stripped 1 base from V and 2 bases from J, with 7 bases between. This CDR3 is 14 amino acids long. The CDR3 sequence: CASSLDRATDTQYF. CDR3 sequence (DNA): TGTGCCAGCAGCTTAGACAGGGCCACAGATACGCAGTATTTT.

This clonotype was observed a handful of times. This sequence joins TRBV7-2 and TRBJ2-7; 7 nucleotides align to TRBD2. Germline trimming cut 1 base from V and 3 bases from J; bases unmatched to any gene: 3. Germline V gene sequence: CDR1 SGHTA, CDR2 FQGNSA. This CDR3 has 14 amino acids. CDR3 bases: TGTGCCAGCAGCTTAGACGGGACTAACTACGAGCAGTACTTC. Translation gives CASSLDGTNYEQYF.

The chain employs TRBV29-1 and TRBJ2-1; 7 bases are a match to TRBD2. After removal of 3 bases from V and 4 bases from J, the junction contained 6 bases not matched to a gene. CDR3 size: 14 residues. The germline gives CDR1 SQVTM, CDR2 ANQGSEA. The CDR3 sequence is CSVDYSGGYNEQFF. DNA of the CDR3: TGCAGCGTTGATTACTCCGGGGGGTACAATGAGCAGTTCTTC.

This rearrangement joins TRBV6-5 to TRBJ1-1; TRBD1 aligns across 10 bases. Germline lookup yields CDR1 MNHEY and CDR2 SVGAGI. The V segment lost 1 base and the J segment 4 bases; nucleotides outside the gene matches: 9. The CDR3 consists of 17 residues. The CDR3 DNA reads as TGTGCCAGCAGTTACTATGACAGGGGGCCCTTGGTCACTGAAGCTTTCTTT. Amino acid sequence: CASSYYDRGPLVTEAFF.

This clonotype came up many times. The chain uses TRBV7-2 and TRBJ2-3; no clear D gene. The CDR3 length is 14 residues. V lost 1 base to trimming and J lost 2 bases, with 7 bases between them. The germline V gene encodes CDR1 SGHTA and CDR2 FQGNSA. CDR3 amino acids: CASSLGPTTDTQYF. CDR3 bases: TGTGCCAGCAGCTTAGGTCCTACCACAGATACGCAGTATTTT. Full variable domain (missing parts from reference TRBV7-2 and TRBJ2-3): GAGVSQSPSNKVTEKGKDVELRCDPISGHTALYWYRQSLGQGLEFLIYFQGNSAPDKSGLPSDRFSAERTGGSVSTLTIQRTQQEDSAVYLCASSLGPTTDTQYFGPGTRLTVL.

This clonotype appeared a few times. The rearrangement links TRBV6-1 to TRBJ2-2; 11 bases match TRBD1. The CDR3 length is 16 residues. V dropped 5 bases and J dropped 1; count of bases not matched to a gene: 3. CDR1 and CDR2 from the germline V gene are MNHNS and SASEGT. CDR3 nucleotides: TGTGCCAGCAGTCAAGGGACAGGGGGGAACACCGGGGAGCTGTTTTTT. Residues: CASSQGTGGNTGELFF.

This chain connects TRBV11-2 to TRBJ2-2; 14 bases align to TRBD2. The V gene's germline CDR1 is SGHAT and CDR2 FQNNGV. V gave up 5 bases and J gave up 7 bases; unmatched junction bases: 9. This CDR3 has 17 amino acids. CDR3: CASSEGTSGSSGGELFF. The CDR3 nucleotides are TGTGCCAGCAGCGAAGGGACTAGCGGGAGTTCCGGCGGGGAGCTGTTTTTT.

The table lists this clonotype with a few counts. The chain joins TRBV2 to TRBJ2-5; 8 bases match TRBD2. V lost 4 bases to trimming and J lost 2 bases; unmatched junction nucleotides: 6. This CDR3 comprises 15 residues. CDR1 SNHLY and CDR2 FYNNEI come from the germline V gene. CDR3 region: CASSVTGRGQETQYF. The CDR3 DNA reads TGTGCCAGCAGTGTGACCGGGAGGGGACAAGAGACCCAGTACTTC. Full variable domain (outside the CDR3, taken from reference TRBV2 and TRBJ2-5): EPEVTQTPSHQVTQMGQEVILRCVPISNHLYFYWYRQILGQKVEFLVSFYNNEISEKSEIFDDQFSVERPDGSNFTLKIRSTKLEDSAMYFCASSVTGRGQETQYFGPGTRLLVL.

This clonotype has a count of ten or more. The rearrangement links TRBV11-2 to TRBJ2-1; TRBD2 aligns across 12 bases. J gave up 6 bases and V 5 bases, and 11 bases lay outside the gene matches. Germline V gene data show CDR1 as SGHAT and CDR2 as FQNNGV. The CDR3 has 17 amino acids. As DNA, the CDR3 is TGTGCCAGCAGCGGGGTGACTAGCGGGAGTACCCGCAATGAGCAGTTCTTC. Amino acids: CASSGVTSGSTRNEQFF.